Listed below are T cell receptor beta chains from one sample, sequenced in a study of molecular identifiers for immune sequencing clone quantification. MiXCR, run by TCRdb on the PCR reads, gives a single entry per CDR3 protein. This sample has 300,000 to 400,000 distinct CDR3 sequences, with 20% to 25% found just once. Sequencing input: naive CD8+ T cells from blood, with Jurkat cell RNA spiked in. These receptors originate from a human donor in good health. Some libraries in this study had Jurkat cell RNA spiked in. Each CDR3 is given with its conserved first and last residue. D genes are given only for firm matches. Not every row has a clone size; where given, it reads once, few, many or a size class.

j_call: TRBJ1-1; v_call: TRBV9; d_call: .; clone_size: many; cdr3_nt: TGTGCCAGCAGCCCCTTGACAGATCCAGGTGGAGCTTTCTTT; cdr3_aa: CASSPLTDPGGAFF
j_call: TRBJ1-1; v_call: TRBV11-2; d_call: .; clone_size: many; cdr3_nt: TGTGCCAGCAGGACGGACGGCTTGAACACTGAAGCTTTCTTT; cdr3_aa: CASRTDGLNTEAFF
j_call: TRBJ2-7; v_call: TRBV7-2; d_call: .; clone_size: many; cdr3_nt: TGTGCCAGCAGCTTAAGGTACTTGAGTTCCTACGAGCAGTACTTC; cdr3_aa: CASSLRYLSSYEQYF
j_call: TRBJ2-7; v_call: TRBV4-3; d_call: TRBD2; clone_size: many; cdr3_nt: TGCGCCAGCAGCCAAGACGGGACTAGGGTCTACGAGCAGTACTTC; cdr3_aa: CASSQDGTRVYEQYF
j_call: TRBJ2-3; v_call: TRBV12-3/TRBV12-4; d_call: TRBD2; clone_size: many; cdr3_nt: TGTGCCAGCACCGGGACTAGCGGGACAGATACGCAGTATTTT; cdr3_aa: CASTGTSGTDTQYF
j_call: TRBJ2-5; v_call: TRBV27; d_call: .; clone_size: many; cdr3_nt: TGTGCCAGCAGTTTAGGGCGGTTAGGGTCAGAGACCCAGTACTTC; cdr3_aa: CASSLGRLGSETQYF
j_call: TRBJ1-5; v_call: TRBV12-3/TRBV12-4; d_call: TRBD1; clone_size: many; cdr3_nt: TGTGCCAGCAGTTTTCAGGGGGCTGCCGGCAATCAGCCCCAGCATTTT; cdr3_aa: CASSFQGAAGNQPQHF
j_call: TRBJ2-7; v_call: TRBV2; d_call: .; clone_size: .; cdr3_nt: TGTGCCAGCAGTCTCGATACCGGGACGAACTACGAGCAGTACTTC; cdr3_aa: CASSLDTGTNYEQYF
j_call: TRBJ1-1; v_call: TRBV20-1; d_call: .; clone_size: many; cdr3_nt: TGCAGTGCTAGTTCCCAGGGATCGGACACTGAAGCTTTCTTT; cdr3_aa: CSASSQGSDTEAFF
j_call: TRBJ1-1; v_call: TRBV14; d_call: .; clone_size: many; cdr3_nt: TGTGCCAGCAGCCAAGTGGTTACCACTGAAGCTTTCTTT; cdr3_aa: CASSQVVTTEAFF
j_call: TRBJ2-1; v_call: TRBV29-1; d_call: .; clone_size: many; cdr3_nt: TGCAGCGTTGCTCTGGGAGAAAACGCCTACAATGAGCAGTTCTTC; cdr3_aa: CSVALGENAYNEQFF
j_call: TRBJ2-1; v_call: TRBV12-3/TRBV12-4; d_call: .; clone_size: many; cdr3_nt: TGTGCCAGCAGTTTAGTAGCCCCCGAGCAGTTCTTC; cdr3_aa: CASSLVAPEQFF
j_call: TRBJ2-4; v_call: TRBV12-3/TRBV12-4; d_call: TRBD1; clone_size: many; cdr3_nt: TGTGCCAGCAGTCAATGGACAGGGTCCAAAAACATTCAGTACTTC; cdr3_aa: CASSQWTGSKNIQYF
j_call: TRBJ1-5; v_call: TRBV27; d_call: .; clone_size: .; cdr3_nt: TGTGCCAGCAGTGAAAGGGGGAGTTTTCAGCCCCAGCATTTT; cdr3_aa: CASSERGSFQPQHF
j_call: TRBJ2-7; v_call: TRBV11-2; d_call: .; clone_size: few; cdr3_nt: TGTGCCAGCACCCCCGAAAGTGCCTACGAGCAGTACTTC; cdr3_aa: CASTPESAYEQYF
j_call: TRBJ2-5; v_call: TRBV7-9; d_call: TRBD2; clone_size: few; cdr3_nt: TGTGCCAGCAGATGGACTAGCGGGAGTGAGACCCAGTACTTC; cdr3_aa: CASRWTSGSETQYF
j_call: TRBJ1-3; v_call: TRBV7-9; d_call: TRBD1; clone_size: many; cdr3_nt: TGTGCCAGCCAAGAGGGGGCAATCTCTGGAAACACCATATATTTT; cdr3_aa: CASQEGAISGNTIYF
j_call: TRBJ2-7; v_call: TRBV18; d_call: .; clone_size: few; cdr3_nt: TGTGCCAGCTCCGAAGTGGGGGGTTCCTACGAGCAGTACTTC; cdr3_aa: CASSEVGGSYEQYF
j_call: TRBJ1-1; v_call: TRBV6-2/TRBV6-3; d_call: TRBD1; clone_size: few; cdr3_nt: TGTGCCAGCAGACACACCGGGACAGGGTACACTGAAGCTTTCTTT; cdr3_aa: CASRHTGTGYTEAFF
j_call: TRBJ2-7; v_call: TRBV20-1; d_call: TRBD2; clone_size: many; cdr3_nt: TGCAGTGCTAGCCGGGAAAAATGGACTAGCGGGAGGAGGGACGAGCAGTACTTC; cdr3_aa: CSASREKWTSGRRDEQYF
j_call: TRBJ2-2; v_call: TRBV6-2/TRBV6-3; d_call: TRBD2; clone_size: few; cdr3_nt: TGTGCCAGCAGCCCCGTGGGACTAGCGGGAGTTTCTGGCACCGGGGAGCTGTTTTTT; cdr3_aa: CASSPVGLAGVSGTGELFF
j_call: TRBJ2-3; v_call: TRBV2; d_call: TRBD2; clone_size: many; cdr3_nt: TGTGCCAGCAGCGATCCCCCCGGACTAGCGGGGGACACAGATACGCAGTATTTT; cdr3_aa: CASSDPPGLAGDTDTQYF
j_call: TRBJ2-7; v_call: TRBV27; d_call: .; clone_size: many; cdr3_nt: TGTGCCAGCAGTTTAAACGGCAACGAGCAGTACTTC; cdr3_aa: CASSLNGNEQYF
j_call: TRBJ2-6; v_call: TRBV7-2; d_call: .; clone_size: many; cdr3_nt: TGTGCCAGCAGCCCTTTATACTTGAGCTCTGGGGCCAACGTCCTGACTTTC; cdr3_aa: CASSPLYLSSGANVLTF
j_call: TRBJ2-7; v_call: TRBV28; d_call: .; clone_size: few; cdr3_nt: TGTGGCAGCAGCCCGGGGTGGACCTACGAGCAGTACTTC; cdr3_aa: CGSSPGWTYEQYF
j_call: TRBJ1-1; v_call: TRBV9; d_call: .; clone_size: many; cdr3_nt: TGTGCCAGCAGCGTAGGTCCCCTACCCACTGAAGCTTTCTTT; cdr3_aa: CASSVGPLPTEAFF
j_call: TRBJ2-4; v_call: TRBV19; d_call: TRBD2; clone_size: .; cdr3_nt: TGTGCCAGTAGTATGATCCAGCGGGAGTTAAAAAACATTCAGTACTTC; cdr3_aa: CASSMIQRELKNIQYF
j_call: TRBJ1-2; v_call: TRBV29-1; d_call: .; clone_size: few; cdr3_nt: TGCAGCGCCTCCGTAGCAGGAGCCTTTGGCTACACCTTC; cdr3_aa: CSASVAGAFGYTF
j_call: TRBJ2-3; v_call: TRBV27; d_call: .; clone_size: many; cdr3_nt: TGTGCCAGCAGCCCCTCAGGCCTTGGGACAGATACGCAGTATTTT; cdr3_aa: CASSPSGLGTDTQYF
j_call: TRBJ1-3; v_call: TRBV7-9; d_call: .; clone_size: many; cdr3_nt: TGTGCCAGCAGCTTAGGGCCGGAGTCGCCTGGAAACACCATATATTTT; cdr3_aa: CASSLGPESPGNTIYF
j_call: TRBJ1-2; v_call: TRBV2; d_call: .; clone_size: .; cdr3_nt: TGTGCCAGCAGCGCCGCTAGGGACGGGAGTAACTATGGCTACACCTTC; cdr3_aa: CASSAARDGSNYGYTF
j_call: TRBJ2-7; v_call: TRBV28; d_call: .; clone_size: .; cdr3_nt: TGTGCCAGCAGTTTGGGAGGATTCCCTTGGGAGCAGTACTTC; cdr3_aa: CASSLGGFPWEQYF
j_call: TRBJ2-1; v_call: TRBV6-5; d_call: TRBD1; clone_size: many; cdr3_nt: TGTGCCAGCAGTTACTCGTACGGACAGGGTATTGAGCAGTTCTTC; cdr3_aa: CASSYSYGQGIEQFF
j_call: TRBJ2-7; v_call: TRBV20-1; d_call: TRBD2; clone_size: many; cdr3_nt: TGCAGTGCTAGAGACTTACTAGCGGGAGGGTACGAGCAGTACTTC; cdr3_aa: CSARDLLAGGYEQYF
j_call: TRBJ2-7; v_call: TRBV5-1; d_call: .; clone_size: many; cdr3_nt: TGCGCCAGCAGCTTAAGACAGGTATCCTACGAGCAGTACTTC; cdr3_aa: CASSLRQVSYEQYF
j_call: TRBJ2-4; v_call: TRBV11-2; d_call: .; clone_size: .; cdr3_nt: TGTGCCAGCAGCTACCACTCAGGAAACATTCAGTACTTC; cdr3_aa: CASSYHSGNIQYF
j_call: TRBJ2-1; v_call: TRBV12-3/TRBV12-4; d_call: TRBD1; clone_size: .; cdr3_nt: TGTGCCAGCAGTCTGGACAGGGGGCTGAATGAGCAGTTCTTC; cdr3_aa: CASSLDRGLNEQFF
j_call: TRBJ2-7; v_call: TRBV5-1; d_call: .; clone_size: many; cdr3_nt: TGCGCCAGCAGCATGGAGGGAGCGCCTTCGGACGAGCAGTACTTC; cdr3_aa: CASSMEGAPSDEQYF
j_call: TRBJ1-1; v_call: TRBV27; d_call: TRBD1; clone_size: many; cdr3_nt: TGTGCCAGCAGTTTCGGACAGGGGTTTGAAGCTTTCTTT; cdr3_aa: CASSFGQGFEAFF
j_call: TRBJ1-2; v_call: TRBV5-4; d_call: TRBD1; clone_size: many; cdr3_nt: TGTGCCAGCAGCTTGGAGGGACAGGCACTGAGTGGCTACACCTTC; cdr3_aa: CASSLEGQALSGYTF
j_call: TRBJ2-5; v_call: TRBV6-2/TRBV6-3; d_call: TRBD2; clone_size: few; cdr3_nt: TGTGCCAGCAGCCACCTAGCGGATCCCCAAGAGACCCAGTACTTC; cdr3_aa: CASSHLADPQETQYF
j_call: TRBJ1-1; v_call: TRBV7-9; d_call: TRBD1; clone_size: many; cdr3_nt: TGTGCCAGCAGCTTAAGCGGGACAGCGGGCACTGAAGCTTTCTTT; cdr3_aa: CASSLSGTAGTEAFF
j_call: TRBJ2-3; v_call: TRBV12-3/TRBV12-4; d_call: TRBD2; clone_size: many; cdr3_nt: TGTGCCAGCAGTTTATTCCTAGCGGACGCAGATACGCAGTATTTT; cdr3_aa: CASSLFLADADTQYF
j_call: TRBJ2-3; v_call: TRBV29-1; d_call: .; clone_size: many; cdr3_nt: TGCAGCGTAGAAAAGCGGCGGGACGGGACAGATACGCAGTATTTT; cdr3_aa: CSVEKRRDGTDTQYF
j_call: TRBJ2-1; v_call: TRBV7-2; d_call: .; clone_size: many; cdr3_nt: TGTGCCAGCAGCCCGGACCCGGGACCCACCTCCTACAATGAGCAGTTCTTC; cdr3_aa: CASSPDPGPTSYNEQFF
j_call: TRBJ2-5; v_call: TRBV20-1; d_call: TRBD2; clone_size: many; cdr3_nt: TGCAGTGCTAGAGTTTTTGTAGCGGGGGGGCTCCAAGAGACCCAGTACTTC; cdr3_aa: CSARVFVAGGLQETQYF
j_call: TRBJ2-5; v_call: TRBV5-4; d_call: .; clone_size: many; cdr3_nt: TGTGCCAGCAGTCAGGGGGAGGGCATGATGGTGGAGACCCAGTACTTC; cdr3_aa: CASSQGEGMMVETQYF
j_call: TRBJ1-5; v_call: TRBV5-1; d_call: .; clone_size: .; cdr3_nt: TGCGCCAGCAGCTTGTCCCGATCCTCCCCCCAGCATTTT; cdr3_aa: CASSLSRSSPQHF
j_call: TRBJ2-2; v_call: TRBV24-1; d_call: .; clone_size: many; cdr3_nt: TGTGCCACCAGTGATTCGTGGGTCGGCGTATCTTCCGGGGAGCTGTTTTTT; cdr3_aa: CATSDSWVGVSSGELFF
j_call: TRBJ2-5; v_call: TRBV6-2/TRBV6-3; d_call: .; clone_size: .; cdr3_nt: TGTGCCAGCAGCACGCCGGGACTCCAAGAGACCCAGTACTTC; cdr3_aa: CASSTPGLQETQYF
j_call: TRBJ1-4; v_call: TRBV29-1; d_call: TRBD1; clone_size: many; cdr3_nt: TGCAGCGTTGATTCTAAACGTGGGACAGGAACAACTAATGAAAAACTGTTTTTT; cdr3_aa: CSVDSKRGTGTTNEKLFF